These T cell receptor beta chains were read from a single sample in a study of sequential checkpoint blockade in melanoma. Measured with immunoSEQ multiplex PCR; TCRdb has only the in-frame clones, and not every one. Here the sample spans about 1,700 clones, less than 25% being singletons. The material was tumor tissue (inferred from file names), obtained from a patient given nivolumab and ipilimumab in sequence. These TCRs come from a human donor with melanoma. The CDR3 runs from the conserved cysteine through the conserved F or W. The D gene is left open where the match is weak. Where a row states a size, it is once, few, many or the class of an expanded clone; other rows omit it.

DNA: TGCGCCATCAGTGATGGTCAACTTAGCAATCAGCCCCAGCATTTT
CDR3: CAISDGQLSNQPQHF
D: NA
length: 15
size: NA
J: TRBJ1-5
V: TRBV10-2

DNA: TGTGCCTGGACGGGACAGACCTTCCTAGGAAACACCATATATTTT
CDR3: CAWTGQTFLGNTIYF
D: TRBD1
length: 15
size: NA
J: TRBJ1-3
V: TRBV30

DNA: TGTGCCAGCAGGACAGTAGTCACAGATACGCAGTATTTT
CDR3: CASRTVVTDTQYF
D: NA
length: 13
size: few
J: TRBJ2-3
V: TRBV6-8

DNA: TGTGCCAGCAGCGTAGACAGGGGCGGGAGGGAGACCCAGTACTTC
CDR3: CASSVDRGGRETQYF
D: NA
length: 15
size: few
J: TRBJ2-5
V: TRBV9

DNA: TGTGCCAGTAGTATATCCGGGAAACCCCACGAGCAGTACTTC
CDR3: CASSISGKPHEQYF
D: NA
length: 14
size: NA
J: TRBJ2-7
V: TRBV19

DNA: TGTGCCATCAGTGAGTCGCGAAGCACAGATACGCAGTATTTT
CDR3: CAISESRSTDTQYF
D: NA
length: 14
size: NA
J: TRBJ2-3
V: TRBV10-3

DNA: TGTGCCTGGAGCTCCGGAGGGACAGCTGGAAACACCATATATTTT
CDR3: CAWSSGGTAGNTIYF
D: TRBD1
length: 15
size: NA
J: TRBJ1-3
V: TRBV30

DNA: TGTGCCAGTAGTCTGGACAGGGCGGGTGAGCAGTTCTTC
CDR3: CASSLDRAGEQFF
D: TRBD1
length: 13
size: NA
J: TRBJ2-1
V: TRBV19

DNA: TGTGCCAGCAGCCAGGGGACCCAGCCACGGGAGCAGTACTTC
CDR3: CASSQGTQPREQYF
D: NA
length: 14
size: few
J: TRBJ2-7
V: TRBV11-3

DNA: TGCAGCGTCGCCGGGACAGGGGGAAACACCATATATTTT
CDR3: CSVAGTGGNTIYF
D: TRBD1
length: 13
size: NA
J: TRBJ1-3
V: TRBV29-1

DNA: TGTGCCAGCAGACTTGACAGATCGAACACCGGGGAGCTGTTTTTT
CDR3: CASRLDRSNTGELFF
D: NA
length: 15
size: NA
J: TRBJ2-2
V: TRBV6-7

DNA: TGTGCCAGCAGTCGGGGCTACACAGATACGCAGTATTTT
CDR3: CASSRGYTDTQYF
D: NA
length: 13
size: few
J: TRBJ2-3
V: TRBV6-8

DNA: TGTGCCAGTAGTATCCGACAGGGAACGTCTGGAAACACCATATATTTT
CDR3: CASSIRQGTSGNTIYF
D: TRBD1
length: 16
size: NA
J: TRBJ1-3
V: TRBV19

DNA: TGTGCCAGCAGTACAGGGGGTTACGAGCAGTACTTC
CDR3: CASSTGGYEQYF
D: TRBD1
length: 12
size: few
J: TRBJ2-7
V: TRBV6-8

DNA: TGTGCCAGCAGCCAAGGGACCGGGACAGCCTATGGCTACACCTTC
CDR3: CASSQGTGTAYGYTF
D: TRBD1
length: 15
size: NA
J: TRBJ1-2
V: TRBV14

DNA: TGTGCCAGCAGCTCGGACAGGAGGAGCACTGAAGCTTTCTTT
CDR3: CASSSDRRSTEAFF
D: TRBD1
length: 14
size: medium-sized
J: TRBJ1-1
V: TRBV11-3

DNA: TGTGCCAGCAGACACGAAGGGGGGAGGTCCTACGAGCAGTACTTC
CDR3: CASRHEGGRSYEQYF
D: NA
length: 15
size: few
J: TRBJ2-7
V: TRBV28

DNA: TGTGCCACGACTCTTGGACAGGGGGGATTCACTGAAGCTTTCTTT
CDR3: CATTLGQGGFTEAFF
D: TRBD1
length: 15
size: hyperexpanded
J: TRBJ1-1
V: TRBV19

DNA: TGTGCCACCAGCAGAGGAAAGGGCTCGGGTTTCGAGCAGTACTTC
CDR3: CATSRGKGSGFEQYF
D: NA
length: 15
size: NA
J: TRBJ2-7
V: TRBV15

DNA: TGTGCCAGCTCTCAGTACCAGGGGGTGGACGAGCAGTACTTC
CDR3: CASSQYQGVDEQYF
D: TRBD1
length: 14
size: once
J: TRBJ2-7
V: TRBV18

DNA: TGTGCCAGCCCCGCCCCCGGAGGGGGGACTTCACCCGGGGAGCTGTTTTTT
CDR3: CASPAPGGGTSPGELFF
D: NA
length: 17
size: NA
J: TRBJ2-2
V: TRBV19

DNA: TGTGCCAGCAAGGGAATAACCGGGGAGCTGTTTTTT
CDR3: CASKGITGELFF
D: NA
length: 12
size: NA
J: TRBJ2-2
V: TRBV6-8

DNA: TGTGCCAGCAGCTCCCAGGGGGCGGTTTACAATGAGCAGTTCTTC
CDR3: CASSSQGAVYNEQFF
D: TRBD1
length: 15
size: few
J: TRBJ2-1
V: TRBV11-3

DNA: TGTGCCAGTAGTGCCAGACAGGGAAGCTCTGGAAACACCATATATTTT
CDR3: CASSARQGSSGNTIYF
D: TRBD1
length: 16
size: few
J: TRBJ1-3
V: TRBV19

DNA: TGTGCCAGCAGTTACTCGCCACAAGTCAATCAGCCCCAGCATTTT
CDR3: CASSYSPQVNQPQHF
D: NA
length: 15
size: few
J: TRBJ1-5
V: TRBV6-8

DNA: TGTGCCAGCAGCTTAGATGGGACTATCAATGAGCAGTTCTTC
CDR3: CASSLDGTINEQFF
D: TRBD2
length: 14
size: NA
J: TRBJ2-1
V: TRBV7-1

DNA: TGTGCCAGCAGCCATGTTTCACTAGTGGACGAGCAGTACTTC
CDR3: CASSHVSLVDEQYF
D: NA
length: 14
size: NA
J: TRBJ2-7
V: TRBV14

DNA: TGTGCCATCAGTGTTCTGGGAGGCGAGACCCAGTACTTC
CDR3: CAISVLGGETQYF
D: NA
length: 13
size: few
J: TRBJ2-5
V: TRBV6-8

DNA: TGTGCCAGCAGTTATTCCCTGGGACTAGCGGGGCTTTACGAGCAGTACTTC
CDR3: CASSYSLGLAGLYEQYF
D: TRBD2
length: 17
size: few
J: TRBJ2-7
V: TRBV6-8

DNA: TGTGCCACCAGCAGAGTATCCGGGGGGCCCTACAATGAGCAGTTCTTC
CDR3: CATSRVSGGPYNEQFF
D: NA
length: 16
size: NA
J: TRBJ2-1
V: TRBV15

DNA: TGTGCCAGCAGCCCCACAACTGATACGCAGTATTTT
CDR3: CASSPTTDTQYF
D: NA
length: 12
size: NA
J: TRBJ2-3
V: TRBV6-8

DNA: TGTGCCAGCCTGACCCGGACAGGGGGTGAAAAACTGTTTTTT
CDR3: CASLTRTGGEKLFF
D: TRBD1
length: 14
size: NA
J: TRBJ1-4
V: TRBV6-8

DNA: TGTGCCAGCAGCTTAGATCGCCTTAGTGTGGGTCAAGGCGAGCAGTACTTC
CDR3: CASSLDRLSVGQGEQYF
D: NA
length: 17
size: few
J: TRBJ2-7
V: TRBV11-3

DNA: TGCGCCAGCAGCTCGGGGACAGGGGGTCTCGAGCAGTACTTC
CDR3: CASSSGTGGLEQYF
D: TRBD1
length: 14
size: NA
J: TRBJ2-7
V: TRBV5-1

DNA: TGTGCCAGCAGCGCCGCGATGGCAGGTTACCAAGAGACCCAGTACTTC
CDR3: CASSAAMAGYQETQYF
D: NA
length: 16
size: medium-sized
J: TRBJ2-5
V: TRBV11-3

DNA: TGTGCCAGTAGTATACCTGGCAACACTGAAGCTTTCTTT
CDR3: CASSIPGNTEAFF
D: NA
length: 13
size: NA
J: TRBJ1-1
V: TRBV19

DNA: TGTGCCAGCAGCCGAGGGGACACTGAAGCTTTCTTT
CDR3: CASSRGDTEAFF
D: NA
length: 12
size: NA
J: TRBJ1-1
V: TRBV6-8

DNA: TGTGCCTGGGGGGCGCGGCAAGCTAACTATGGCTACACCTTC
CDR3: CAWGARQANYGYTF
D: NA
length: 14
size: few
J: TRBJ1-2
V: TRBV30

DNA: TGTGCCAGCAGTTACTCACTAGCGGGGGCCGTTATAGATACGCAGTATTTT
CDR3: CASSYSLAGAVIDTQYF
D: TRBD2
length: 17
size: few
J: TRBJ2-3
V: TRBV6-8

DNA: TGTGCCAGCAGCCCGAGAGGAACAAACACCGGGGAGCTGTTTTTT
CDR3: CASSPRGTNTGELFF
D: NA
length: 15
size: large
J: TRBJ2-2
V: TRBV9

DNA: TGCGCCAGCAGCCAAGATGGGGGGAAGGAGACCCAGTACTTC
CDR3: CASSQDGGKETQYF
D: NA
length: 14
size: NA
J: TRBJ2-5
V: TRBV5-1

DNA: TGTGCCAGCAGTGAAGTCGGTAGCGGGGGGGCCCATGAGCAGTTCTTC
CDR3: CASSEVGSGGAHEQFF
D: TRBD2
length: 16
size: NA
J: TRBJ2-1
V: TRBV6-1

DNA: TGTGCCATCGCACCCGGGACAGGGGGCATCGCTAATGAAAAACTGTTTTTT
CDR3: CAIAPGTGGIANEKLFF
D: TRBD1
length: 17
size: medium-sized
J: TRBJ1-4
V: TRBV6-8

DNA: TGTGCCAGCAGCGCGACGGGACTCCTTGAGGATGAGCAGTTCTTC
CDR3: CASSATGLLEDEQFF
D: NA
length: 15
size: medium-sized
J: TRBJ2-1
V: TRBV11-3

DNA: TGTGCCAGCAATTCCTTGAATACGCAGTATTTT
CDR3: CASNSLNTQYF
D: NA
length: 11
size: NA
J: TRBJ2-3
V: TRBV6-7

DNA: TGCGCCAGCAGCTTGGGTCTTGGGCCCGAGCAGTACTTC
CDR3: CASSLGLGPEQYF
D: NA
length: 13
size: few
J: TRBJ2-7
V: TRBV23-1

DNA: TGTGCCAGCAGTGAAGCGGGAAGCCTCCAGTACTTC
CDR3: CASSEAGSLQYF
D: NA
length: 12
size: medium-sized
J: TRBJ2-7
V: TRBV6-1

DNA: TGTGCCAGCAGCAACCGGGACAGGGGGCGATTGGCGGGTAGGGCTGAAGCTTTCTTT
CDR3: CASSNRDRGRLAGRAEAFF
D: TRBD1
length: 19
size: medium-sized
J: TRBJ1-1
V: TRBV9

DNA: TGTGCCACCCTCGGCCAGCCTACCTACAATGAGCAGTTCTTC
CDR3: CATLGQPTYNEQFF
D: NA
length: 14
size: few
J: TRBJ2-1
V: TRBV12-2

DNA: TGTGCCTGGAGTGCGGGGGACCTCCAAGAGACCCAGTACTTC
CDR3: CAWSAGDLQETQYF
D: NA
length: 14
size: once
J: TRBJ2-5
V: TRBV30

DNA: TGTGCCAGCAGCTTAGGGAACACCGCCGGTGGTACGCAGTATTTT
CDR3: CASSLGNTAGGTQYF
D: NA
length: 15
size: large
J: TRBJ2-3
V: TRBV11-3